The sequence of this TCR beta chain was determined in a study of memory CD4+ T cells and cytomegalovirus serostatus. Study outcomes and limitations: Each of approximately 73 CMV-associated TCRbeta sequences occurred in one to five individuals.

In its sample, this clone was seen once. The antigen is not known. The germline gene is not matched at one end of the junction; a read error may be the cause. Produced via immunoSEQ multiplex PCR; TCRdb's table is partial and in-frame only. The table lists about 27,000 clones, more than 75% of them singletons. The sort gate was single viable CD3+CD4+CD8-CD45RO+ cells for memory CD4+ T cells. Total CD4+ T cells were enriched by CD4 positive selection. Germline values: CDR1 MNHEY, CDR2 SVGAGI. The CDR3 is 11 residues long. The sequenced sample was memory CD4+ T cells from blood. The chain links TRBV6-5 to TRBJ2-7; no reliable D call. This sequence originates from an adult in good health and CMV-seronegative. CDR3 in DNA: TGTGCCATCAGTGGTAATTACGAGCAGTACTTC. It is translated as CAISGNYEQYF.